This is a list of T cell receptor beta chains from one sample in a study of breast tumors, draining lymph nodes, adjacent tissues. TCRdb itself ran the multiplex PCR reads through MiXCR, one entry per CDR3 protein. The sample has fewer than 30,000 distinct CDR3 sequences; approximately 70% are singletons. Sequenced input: tumor-adjacent breast tissue. The receptors stem from a female donor with breast cancer. Some clones in this sample may be carry-over from other donors' samples. CDR3s include the opening cysteine and the closing phenylalanine or tryptophan. A D gene is named only where the DNA matches it firmly. Clone size is given for some rows only: seen once, a few or many times, or a class if the clone is expanded.

d_call: TRBD1
clone_size: .
v_call: TRBV5-1
j_call: TRBJ2-3
cdr3_nt: TGCGCCAGCAGCTTGAGAGGGGGCCTTGACCGCACAGATACGCAGTATTTT
cdr3_aa: CASSLRGGLDRTDTQYF

d_call: .
clone_size: once
v_call: TRBV20-1
j_call: TRBJ1-2
cdr3_nt: TGCAGTGCCCCTACAGCTGGAGTAGTTGGCTACACCTTC
cdr3_aa: CSAPTAGVVGYTF

d_call: TRBD1
clone_size: medium-sized
v_call: TRBV5-1
j_call: TRBJ1-2
cdr3_nt: TGCGCCAGCAGCTCCAGGGACGCAGGGGGTGGCTACACCTTC
cdr3_aa: CASSSRDAGGGYTF

d_call: .
clone_size: .
v_call: TRBV6-6
j_call: TRBJ1-1
cdr3_nt: TGTGCCAGCAGGTACCCGGACCAAAACACTGAAGCTTTCTTT
cdr3_aa: CASRYPDQNTEAFF

d_call: .
clone_size: .
v_call: TRBV28
j_call: TRBJ2-7
cdr3_nt: TGTGCCAGCATGTCCCTCTTGACAGGCTCGCGCGAGCAGTACTTC
cdr3_aa: CASMSLLTGSREQYF

d_call: .
clone_size: .
v_call: TRBV20-1
j_call: TRBJ2-3
cdr3_nt: TGCAGTGCTAGAGATCCAAGGGAATCCACAGATACGCAGTATTTT
cdr3_aa: CSARDPRESTDTQYF

d_call: .
clone_size: many
v_call: TRBV3-1
j_call: TRBJ1-4
cdr3_nt: TGTGCCAGCAGCCAAGGCAGGTGGAGTGAAAAACTGTTTTTT
cdr3_aa: CASSQGRWSEKLFF

d_call: .
clone_size: medium-sized
v_call: TRBV20-1
j_call: TRBJ1-3
cdr3_nt: TGCAGTGCCCTCCCCGACGGGGGAAACACCATATATTTT
cdr3_aa: CSALPDGGNTIYF

d_call: .
clone_size: medium-sized
v_call: TRBV2
j_call: TRBJ2-7
cdr3_nt: TGTGCCAGCAGACATCCTATGGTTGACTACGAGCAGTACTTC
cdr3_aa: CASRHPMVDYEQYF

d_call: .
clone_size: medium-sized
v_call: TRBV20-1
j_call: TRBJ2-7
cdr3_nt: TGCAGTGCTAGTTACGGGACCCGATACGAGCAGTACTTC
cdr3_aa: CSASYGTRYEQYF

d_call: .
clone_size: .
v_call: TRBV4-1
j_call: TRBJ2-2
cdr3_nt: TGCGCCAGCAGCCAAGAATCACAGTGGGAGCTGTTTTTT
cdr3_aa: CASSQESQWELFF

d_call: .
clone_size: few
v_call: TRBV10-2
j_call: TRBJ1-1
cdr3_nt: TGCGCCAGCAGTACAGGGTACGCTGAAGCTTTCTTT
cdr3_aa: CASSTGYAEAFF

d_call: TRBD1
clone_size: .
v_call: TRBV3-1
j_call: TRBJ1-1
cdr3_nt: TGTGCCAGCAGCAAAGCAGGGGGCTCGGCGACTGAAGCTTTCTTT
cdr3_aa: CASSKAGGSATEAFF

d_call: .
clone_size: once
v_call: TRBV19
j_call: TRBJ2-1
cdr3_nt: TGTGCCAGTTCACAAGGTGGAGGGGGACGCAATGAGCAGTTCTTC
cdr3_aa: CASSQGGGGRNEQFF

d_call: .
clone_size: once
v_call: TRBV5-5
j_call: TRBJ2-5
cdr3_nt: TGTGCCAGCAGCGCGCAGGGCAGCCAGACCCAGTACTTC
cdr3_aa: CASSAQGSQTQYF

d_call: TRBD1
clone_size: .
v_call: TRBV6-5
j_call: TRBJ2-7
cdr3_nt: TGTGCCAGCAGTCCGACAGGGGGCTCCTACGAGCAGTACTTC
cdr3_aa: CASSPTGGSYEQYF

d_call: .
clone_size: many
v_call: TRBV19
j_call: TRBJ2-5
cdr3_nt: TGTGCCAGTAGTATACGTAGTGGGGGCCAAGAGACCCAGTACTTC
cdr3_aa: CASSIRSGGQETQYF

d_call: TRBD2
clone_size: few
v_call: TRBV20-1
j_call: TRBJ2-7
cdr3_nt: TGCAGTGCTAGAGATGGGCTGGGACTAGAGACCTACGAGCAGTACTTC
cdr3_aa: CSARDGLGLETYEQYF

d_call: .
clone_size: .
v_call: TRBV7-3
j_call: TRBJ2-3
cdr3_nt: TGTGCCAGCAGCTTAGGTCCCTCCTCAGATACGCAGTATTTT
cdr3_aa: CASSLGPSSDTQYF

d_call: .
clone_size: .
v_call: TRBV19
j_call: TRBJ1-6
cdr3_nt: TGTGCCAGTCGTAATTCCCGGGACGTTAATTCACCCCTCCACTTT
cdr3_aa: CASRNSRDVNSPLHF

d_call: TRBD2
clone_size: .
v_call: TRBV9
j_call: TRBJ2-7
cdr3_nt: TGTGCCAGCAGCGCAAGACCCACTAGCGGGAGCGCCGAGCAGTACTTC
cdr3_aa: CASSARPTSGSAEQYF

d_call: .
clone_size: .
v_call: TRBV7-3
j_call: TRBJ2-7
cdr3_nt: TGTGCCAGCAGCCCACAGAATAGCTTGGGCGAGCAGTACTTC
cdr3_aa: CASSPQNSLGEQYF

d_call: TRBD1
clone_size: .
v_call: TRBV7-9
j_call: TRBJ2-3
cdr3_nt: TGTGCCAGCAGCTCTCGCGCCGCGTGGGACAGGGGCGGTGGCGGCACAGATACGCAGTATTTT
cdr3_aa: CASSSRAAWDRGGGGTDTQYF

d_call: TRBD2
clone_size: .
v_call: TRBV7-2
j_call: TRBJ2-7
cdr3_nt: TGTGCCAGCACACAACCCGGGGAGGGAAAGGACGAGCAGTACTTC
cdr3_aa: CASTQPGEGKDEQYF

d_call: .
clone_size: once
v_call: TRBV15
j_call: TRBJ2-2
cdr3_nt: TGTGCCACCAGCAGAGACGCGAACACCGGGGAGCTGTTTTTT
cdr3_aa: CATSRDANTGELFF

d_call: .
clone_size: .
v_call: TRBV29-1
j_call: TRBJ2-7
cdr3_nt: TGCAGCGTTGACGGCGGCGATTCCTACGAGCAGTACTTC
cdr3_aa: CSVDGGDSYEQYF

d_call: TRBD2
clone_size: .
v_call: TRBV10-3
j_call: TRBJ2-1
cdr3_nt: TGTGCCATCAGTGGTGAGGCTAGCGGGATGAAGTTCTTC
cdr3_aa: CAISGEASGMKFF

d_call: TRBD1
clone_size: .
v_call: TRBV5-6
j_call: TRBJ2-3
cdr3_nt: TGTGCCAGCAGGACACAGGGGTCTTCAGATACGCAGTATTTT
cdr3_aa: CASRTQGSSDTQYF

d_call: TRBD2
clone_size: .
v_call: TRBV4-1
j_call: TRBJ2-2
cdr3_nt: TGCGCCAGCAGCCTCGAACCGGTAGGACTAGCCAACACCGGGGAGCTGTTTTTT
cdr3_aa: CASSLEPVGLANTGELFF

d_call: TRBD1
clone_size: many
v_call: TRBV19
j_call: TRBJ2-1
cdr3_nt: TGTGCCAGTAGTATAGTGGGGACAGGGTCAAATGAGCAGTTCTTC
cdr3_aa: CASSIVGTGSNEQFF

d_call: .
clone_size: .
v_call: TRBV6-4
j_call: TRBJ2-1
cdr3_nt: TGTGCCAGCAGTCGGACAGCCTACAATGAGCAGTTCTTC
cdr3_aa: CASSRTAYNEQFF

d_call: TRBD2
clone_size: few
v_call: TRBV7-9
j_call: TRBJ2-1
cdr3_nt: TGTGCCACCAGTTTTGCGGGAGGTGGTAATGAGCAGTTCTTC
cdr3_aa: CATSFAGGGNEQFF

d_call: .
clone_size: medium-sized
v_call: TRBV20-1
j_call: TRBJ1-2
cdr3_nt: TGCAGTGGCCGGGCGGCGGGTGGCTACACCTTC
cdr3_aa: CSGRAAGGYTF

d_call: .
clone_size: .
v_call: TRBV5-1
j_call: TRBJ1-5
cdr3_nt: TGCGCCAGCAGCTCAGGTGTTAGCAATCAGCCCCAGCATTTT
cdr3_aa: CASSSGVSNQPQHF

d_call: .
clone_size: few
v_call: TRBV5-6
j_call: TRBJ2-5
cdr3_nt: TGTGCCAGCAGCTTGGAGGTTCAGGGTCAAGAGACCCAGTACTTC
cdr3_aa: CASSLEVQGQETQYF

d_call: TRBD1
clone_size: medium-sized
v_call: TRBV12-3/TRBV12-4
j_call: TRBJ1-6
cdr3_nt: TGTGCCAGCAGTTTACGGGACAGGGAGTCTTCACCCCTCCACTTT
cdr3_aa: CASSLRDRESSPLHF

d_call: TRBD2
clone_size: .
v_call: TRBV12-3/TRBV12-4
j_call: TRBJ2-3
cdr3_nt: TGTGCCAGCAGTTCGGCGGGGGCGCAGTATTTT
cdr3_aa: CASSSAGAQYF

d_call: TRBD1
clone_size: many
v_call: TRBV19
j_call: TRBJ1-2
cdr3_nt: TGTGCCAGTAGTCAGACAGGGGAAGGCTACACCTTC
cdr3_aa: CASSQTGEGYTF

d_call: TRBD2
clone_size: many
v_call: TRBV7-9
j_call: TRBJ2-3
cdr3_nt: TGTGCCAGCAGCCTAGCGGGGGTGATGGCAGATACGCAGTATTTT
cdr3_aa: CASSLAGVMADTQYF

d_call: .
clone_size: .
v_call: TRBV6-4
j_call: TRBJ2-3
cdr3_nt: TGTGCCAGCAGTGACTCCGAGCCGACTAGTCCGCAGTATTTT
cdr3_aa: CASSDSEPTSPQYF

d_call: TRBD1
clone_size: .
v_call: TRBV6-4
j_call: TRBJ2-3
cdr3_nt: TGTGCCAGCAGAAGGGCAAATTACCAGGGGGCTCCCACAGATACGCAGTATTTT
cdr3_aa: CASRRANYQGAPTDTQYF

d_call: TRBD2
clone_size: .
v_call: TRBV2
j_call: TRBJ2-1
cdr3_nt: TGTGCCAGCCTTGCAGCCGCGGGGGACTCCTACAATGAGCAGTTCTTC
cdr3_aa: CASLAAAGDSYNEQFF

d_call: .
clone_size: .
v_call: TRBV3-1
j_call: TRBJ2-1
cdr3_nt: TGTGCCAGCAGCCAAACCAGCAATGAGCAGTTCTTC
cdr3_aa: CASSQTSNEQFF